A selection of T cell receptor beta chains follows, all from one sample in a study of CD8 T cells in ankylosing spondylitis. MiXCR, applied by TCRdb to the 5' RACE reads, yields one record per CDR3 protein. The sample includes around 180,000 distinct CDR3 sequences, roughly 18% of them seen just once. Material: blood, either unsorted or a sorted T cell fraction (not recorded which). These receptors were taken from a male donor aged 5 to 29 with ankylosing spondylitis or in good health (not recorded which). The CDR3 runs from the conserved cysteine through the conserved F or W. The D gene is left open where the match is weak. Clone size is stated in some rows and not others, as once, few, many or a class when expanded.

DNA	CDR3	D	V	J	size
TGTGCCAGCAGCAAGACAGGCCGGACCACTGAAGCTTTCTTT	CASSKTGRTTEAFF	-	TRBV6-4	TRBJ1-1	once
TGTGCCAGCAGCCAAGGGACAGGGAATGATGAAAAACTGTTTTTT	CASSQGTGNDEKLFF	TRBD1	TRBV4-2	TRBJ1-4	-
TGTGCCACCAGCAGAGATACGGCGAGGAGCAATCAGCCCCAGCATTTT	CATSRDTARSNQPQHF	-	TRBV15	TRBJ1-5	many
TGCAGTGCTAGAGACTTGACAGACAACACTGAAGCTTTCTTT	CSARDLTDNTEAFF	-	TRBV20-1	TRBJ1-1	-
TGCAGTGCTAGAGCTGATATGGAGGGGGGCCAGAATGAGCAGTTCTTC	CSARADMEGGQNEQFF	-	TRBV20-1	TRBJ2-1	-
TGCAGTGCCCCCCCCGCGAAGGGTGTTAGAACCGGGGAGCTGTTTTTT	CSAPPAKGVRTGELFF	-	TRBV20-1	TRBJ2-2	-
TGTGCCAGCAGTGATGGCTATGGCTACACCTTC	CASSDGYGYTF	-	TRBV25-1	TRBJ1-2	many
TGTGCCAGCATAGACCACGCAGGGACTACGGGGCAGTTCTTC	CASIDHAGTTGQFF	TRBD2	TRBV12-3/TRBV12-4	TRBJ2-1	many
TGCGCCAGCAGTGAGTCGATACTCGCCTACAATGAGCAGTTCTTC	CASSESILAYNEQFF	-	TRBV10-1	TRBJ2-1	many
TGTGCCAGCAGTTTTAGACTAGCGGGAGTAACCGGGGAGCTGTTTTTT	CASSFRLAGVTGELFF	TRBD2	TRBV12-3/TRBV12-4	TRBJ2-2	few
TGTGCCAGCTCACCAGACCCAGGTGGGGATACGCAGTATTTT	CASSPDPGGDTQYF	-	TRBV18	TRBJ2-3	few